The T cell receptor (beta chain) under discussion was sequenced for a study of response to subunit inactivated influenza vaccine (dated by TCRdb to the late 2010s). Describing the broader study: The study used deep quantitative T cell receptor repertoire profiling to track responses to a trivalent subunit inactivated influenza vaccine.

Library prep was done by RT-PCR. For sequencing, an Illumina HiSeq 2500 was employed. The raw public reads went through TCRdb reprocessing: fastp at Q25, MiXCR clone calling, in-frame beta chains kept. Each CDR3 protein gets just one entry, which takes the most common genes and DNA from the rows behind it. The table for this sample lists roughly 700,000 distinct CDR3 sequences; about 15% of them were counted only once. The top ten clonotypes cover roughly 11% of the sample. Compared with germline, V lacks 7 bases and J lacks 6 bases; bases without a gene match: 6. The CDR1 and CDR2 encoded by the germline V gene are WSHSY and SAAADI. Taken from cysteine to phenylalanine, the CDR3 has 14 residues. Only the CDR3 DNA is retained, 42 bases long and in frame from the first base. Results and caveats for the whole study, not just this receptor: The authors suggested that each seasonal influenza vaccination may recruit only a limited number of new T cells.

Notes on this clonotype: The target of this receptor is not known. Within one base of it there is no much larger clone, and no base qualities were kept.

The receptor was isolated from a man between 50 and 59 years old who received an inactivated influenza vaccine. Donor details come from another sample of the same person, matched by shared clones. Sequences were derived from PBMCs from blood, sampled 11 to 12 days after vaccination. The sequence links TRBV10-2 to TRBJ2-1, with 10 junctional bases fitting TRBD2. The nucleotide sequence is TGCGCCAGCAAAGCGGGGGGGCCTCTCAATGAGCAGTTCTTC. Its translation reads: CASKAGGPLNEQFF.